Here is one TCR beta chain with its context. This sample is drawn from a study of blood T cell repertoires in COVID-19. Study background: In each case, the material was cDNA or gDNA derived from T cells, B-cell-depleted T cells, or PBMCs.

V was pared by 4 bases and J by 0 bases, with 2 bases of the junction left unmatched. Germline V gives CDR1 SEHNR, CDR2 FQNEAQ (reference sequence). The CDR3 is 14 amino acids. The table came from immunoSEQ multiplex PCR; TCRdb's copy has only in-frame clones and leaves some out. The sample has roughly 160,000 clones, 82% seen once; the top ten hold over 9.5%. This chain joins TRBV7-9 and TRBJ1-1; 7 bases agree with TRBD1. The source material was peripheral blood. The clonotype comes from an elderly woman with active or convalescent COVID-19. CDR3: CASSWTGMNTEAFF. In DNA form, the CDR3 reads TGTGCCAGCAGCTGGACAGGAATGAACACTGAAGCTTTCTTT.